The table lists the clone carrying this T cell receptor beta chain with a few counts. A single record per CDR3 protein comes from TCRdb applying MiXCR to the 5' RACE reads. The repertoire holds 200,000 to 250,000 distinct CDR3 sequences, with approximately 10% as singletons. The data originate from a study of CD8 T cells in ankylosing spondylitis. The CDR3 totals 14 residues. Germline CDR1 reads SGHDT; CDR2 reads YYEEEE. V trimming: 3 bases; J trimming: 7 bases; junction bases outside the gene matches: 5. This receptor was identified in a male donor with ankylosing spondylitis or in good health (not recorded which). Material for sequencing was blood, either unsorted or a sorted T cell fraction (not recorded which). The chain employs TRBV5-6 and TRBJ1-4, with 8 bases identical to TRBD1. The CDR3, as DNA: TGTGCCAGCAGCTCGACAGGGGTCGGTGAAAAACTGTTTTTT. Amino acids: CASSSTGVGEKLFF.